This T cell receptor (beta chain) was profiled in a study of blood T cell repertoires in COVID-19. CDR1 and CDR2 from the germline V gene are SEHNR and FQNEAQ (reference sequence). The V gene lost 2 bases and the J gene lost 3 bases, with 6 bases spanning the gap. The CDR3 loop spans 13 amino acids. Using immunoSEQ multiplex PCR, the repertoire was profiled, and TCRdb retains in-frame clones only, with some absent. The repertoire has about 190,000 clones, roughly nine tenths of them found once; the top ten carry around 7%. Source material: peripheral blood. V is TRBV7-9 and J is TRBJ2-3, with D possibly being TRBD2 (5 bases). The TCR was taken from a man aged 40-49 years with acute or convalescent COVID-19. The DNA for the CDR3 is TGTGCCAGCAGCTTAAGCGGAACAGATACGCAGTATTTT. This translates into CASSLSGTDTQYF.